This T cell receptor (beta chain) appears in the sequencing data of a study of T cell changes during pregnancy in multiple sclerosis. Using immunoSEQ multiplex PCR, the repertoire was profiled, and TCRdb retains in-frame clones only, with some absent. The sample comprises around 99,000 clones, around 90% of which are singletons, and around 0.8% rests with the top ten. The CDR3 is 15 amino acids. The V and J ends lost 0 bases and 6 bases respectively, with 14 bases between them. CDR1 and CDR2 from the germline V gene are LGHNA and YSLEER. In this sample, this clone turned up a few times. This chain links TRBV4-3 with TRBJ1-2; tentatively, D is TRBD1 (5 bases). The material sequenced was peripheral blood, taken in the third trimester of pregnancy. This clonotype was obtained from a female donor in good health, enrolled as a control in a pregnancy study. The CDR3 coding sequence is TGCGCCAGCAGCCAAGAGATCTCAGGGTCGCATGGCTACACCTTC. It translates to CASSQEISGSHGYTF.